This entry features one T cell receptor (beta chain) sequence. The clone's antigen remains unknown. Base qualities are not recorded, but no much larger clone differs from it by a single base. V lost 0 bases and J lost 0 bases; the stretch between them is 4 bases long. Looking up the germline V gene (reference sequence) yields CDR1 SSHAT and CDR2 FNYEAQ. The CDR3 has 14 amino acids, counting the end cysteine and phenylalanine. Kept here is only the CDR3 DNA, which spans 42 bases and is read in frame from base 1. The sample comes from a study of T cell changes during pregnancy in multiple sclerosis (dated by TCRdb to the late 2010s). Broadly, across the study: Changes in the T cell repertoire over the course of pregnancy were examined in this study in women with multiple sclerosis.

The library was prepared using the immunoSEQ multiplex PCR assay. TCRdb mirrors the immuneACCESS table, restricted to in-frame sequences. Some clones are absent from its copies; in checked studies, under half trace to an unresolved V gene, and the reason for the others is unknown. Here the sample has roughly 110,000 clones; about nine tenths occur a single time. Together, the top ten hold approximately 1.6% of the sample. The chain employs TRBV7-7 and TRBJ2-3; a confident D gene designation cannot be given. This receptor was identified in a female donor with multiple sclerosis, enrolled in a pregnancy study. The material sequenced was peripheral blood, taken after pregnancy. The CDR3 region has the sequence CASSLASSTDTQYF. The sequenced DNA: TGTGCCAGCAGCTTAGCGTCTAGCACAGATACGCAGTATTTT.